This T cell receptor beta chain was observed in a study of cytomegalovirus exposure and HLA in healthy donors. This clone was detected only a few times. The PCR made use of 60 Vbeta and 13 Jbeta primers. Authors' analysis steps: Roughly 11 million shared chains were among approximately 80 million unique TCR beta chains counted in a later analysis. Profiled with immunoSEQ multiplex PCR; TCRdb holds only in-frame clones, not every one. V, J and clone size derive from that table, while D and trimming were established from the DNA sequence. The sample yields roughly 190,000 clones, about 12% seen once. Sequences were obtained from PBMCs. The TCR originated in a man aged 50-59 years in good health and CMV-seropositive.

CDR3 protein: CASSLREGNYGYTF. CDR3 nucleotides: TGTGCCAGCAGTTTACGGGAGGGTAACTATGGCTACACCTTC. V gene TRBV27 combines with J gene TRBJ1-2; no clear D gene. Trimming removed 2 bases at V and 1 base at J, with 8 bases between. The germline V gene encodes CDR1 MNHEY and CDR2 SMNVEV (reference sequence). The CDR3 sequence is 14 residues long.